These 22 T cell receptor beta chains were sequenced from one sample in a study of T cell responses to AZD1222 COVID-19 vaccine. Profiling relied on immunoSEQ multiplex PCR, and the TCRdb table lists in-frame clones only, not all of them. There are 180,000 or so clones in the sample; 85% to 90% occur only once, and roughly 4% lies in the top ten. The sample in question was peripheral blood, obtained 28 days after the second dose of the MenACWY control vaccine. Source of these receptors: an adult who received the MenACWY meningococcal vaccine as a control.

The chain joins TRBV5-1 to TRBJ2-3, with D unresolved. Germline V gene sequence: CDR1 SGHRS, CDR2 YFSETQ. There are 14 residues in the CDR3. The V end lost 7 bases, the J end lost 0 bases, and 12 bases lay between the germline ends. The CDR3 DNA reads as TGCGCCAGCCGCCCGGCTTTGAGCACAGATACGCAGTATTTT. Protein: CASRPALSTDTQYF.

The chain carries TRBV28 and TRBJ2-5; tentatively, D is TRBD1 or TRBD2 (6 bases each). Germline V gene data show CDR1 as MDHEN and CDR2 as SYDVKM. The V gene lost 2 bases and the J gene lost 4 bases, with 11 bases spanning the gap. The CDR3 loop spans 14 amino acids. The DNA for the CDR3 is TGTGCCAGCAGTTTAAGGGGGAGGAGAGAGACCCAGTACTTC. Protein: CASSLRGRRETQYF.

V usage is TRBV28 and J usage is TRBJ1-1, with 7 bases identical to TRBD1. The CDR3 runs 15 residues. Trimming at V came to 6 bases and at J to 0 bases, leaving 7 bases not matched to a gene. The germline V gene encodes CDR1 MDHEN and CDR2 SYDVKM. The CDR3 DNA reads TGTGCCAGCAGACGACAGGGAGAGGTGAACACTGAAGCTTTCTTT. Its translation: CASRRQGEVNTEAFF.

The CDR3 DNA reads TGTGCCACCAGTGGTCGAGGGGGGGTAGGTCAAGAGACCCAGTACTTC. Its translation is CATSGRGGVGQETQYF. This chain joins TRBV24-1 and TRBJ2-5, with a possible D match to TRBD2 (7 bases). Germline CDR1 and CDR2: KGHDR and SFDVKD. CDR3 length equals 16 residues. Trimming took off 5 bases at V and 2 bases at J, with 17 bases between the two ends.

This clone was seen only once. The chain carries TRBV27 and TRBJ1-1, with 10 bases identical to TRBD1. V lost 7 bases and J lost 6; bases outside the gene matches: 5. CDR3 length equals 13 residues. CDR1 MNHEY and CDR2 SMNVEV come from the germline V gene (reference sequence). The CDR3 sequence is CASKAGQGAEAFF. The CDR3 DNA reads as TGTGCCAGCAAAGCCGGACAGGGGGCTGAAGCTTTCTTT.

The chain links TRBV21-1 to TRBJ2-7; the D call of TRBD2 is as the table states it, not checked on the DNA. TRBV21-1 is shown as a pseudogene. This CDR3 comprises 18 residues. DNA for the CDR3: TGTGCCAGCAGCAAGACTAGAAAGGGAGGCAGGAGGGCTAACGAGCAGTACTTC. Its translation: CASSKTRKGGRRANEQYF.

The V call is TRBV27, the J call TRBJ1-3; D might be TRBD1 (6 bases). Trimming stripped 4 bases from V and 0 bases from J, with 10 bases between. The CDR3 loop spans 15 amino acids. Germline values: CDR1 MNHEY, CDR2 SMNVEV (reference sequence). The CDR3 loop is CASSSGTNSGNTIYF. Written as DNA, the CDR3 is TGTGCCAGCAGTTCCGGGACAAACTCTGGAAACACCATATATTTT.

This clone was picked up one time. The chain links TRBV20-1 to TRBJ1-2; D call uncertain. There are 11 residues in the CDR3. Looked up from germline, CDR1 is DFQATT and CDR2 is SNEGSKA (reference sequence). V was pared by 2 bases and J by 4 bases, with 5 bases between. The CDR3 sequence is CSARLGYGYTF. CDR3 sequence (DNA): TGCAGTGCTAGATTGGGCTATGGCTACACCTTC.

The chain links TRBV24-1 to TRBJ1-4; D is unclear. This CDR3 is 15 amino acids long. V lost 2 bases and J lost 4, with 10 bases in between. The germline V gene encodes CDR1 KGHDR and CDR2 SFDVKD. The CDR3 reads CATSDSVQRNEKLFF. Here the CDR3 DNA reads TGTGCCACCAGTGATTCGGTCCAGCGTAATGAAAAACTGTTTTTT.

This clone showed up just a few times. This sequence joins TRBV27 and TRBJ1-5; 12 nucleotides agree with TRBD1. In germline, CDR1 is MNHEY, CDR2 SMNVEV (reference sequence). The CDR3 loop spans 15 amino acids. J lost 5 bases, V lost 2 bases, and 1 base had no gene match. In DNA form, the CDR3 reads TGTGCCAGCAGTTTAGGGACAGGGGGCGATCAGCCCCAGCATTTT. Translated: CASSLGTGGDQPQHF.

This chain uses TRBV19 with TRBJ2-7; D remains ambiguous. V lost 6 bases and J 4 bases, leaving 13 bases between the germline ends. This CDR3 has 13 residues. CDR1 and CDR2 from the germline V gene are LNHDA and SQIVND (reference sequence). The CDR3 region has the DNA TGTGCCAGTAGCCGCGACGGAAATTACGAGCAGTACTTC. Residues: CASSRDGNYEQYF.

The chain carries TRBV7-2 and TRBJ2-3, with 9 bases lining up with TRBD2. The CDR3 runs 17 residues. Germline V CDR1 and CDR2: SGHTA, FQGNSA. V shed 2 bases, J shed 2 bases, and the junction held 8 bases outside the gene matches. This CDR3 reads CASSLLAGPGPTDTQYF. In DNA form, the CDR3 reads TGTGCCAGCAGCTTACTAGCGGGACCCGGGCCCACAGATACGCAGTATTTT.

There are a few counts of this clone. The V and J genes are TRBV6-2 or TRBV6-3 and TRBJ2-7; weak D call: TRBD1 (5 bases). The CDR3 has 13 amino acids. Germline assignment: CDR1 MNHEY and CDR2 SVGEGT. The V and J ends lost 2 bases and 0 bases respectively, with 5 bases between them. The CDR3 spells CASSYDSSYEQYF. The CDR3 bases are TGTGCCAGCAGTTACGACAGCTCCTACGAGCAGTACTTC.

The count of this clone is one. This rearrangement joins TRBV19 to TRBJ1-5; D unresolved. Germline V gene data show CDR1 as LNHDA and CDR2 as SQIVND (reference sequence). The CDR3 spans 15 residues. The V end lost 2 bases, the J end lost 4 bases, and 12 bases lay between the germline ends. CDR3 DNA sequence: TGTGCCAGTAGTATAAGTGGAAATCGAAATCAGCCCCAGCATTTT. Protein sequence: CASSISGNRNQPQHF.

This chain links TRBV6-1 with TRBJ2-7; 7 positions match TRBD2. The length of the CDR3 is 16 residues. The ends lost 2 bases at V and 2 bases at J; junction bases unmatched: 9. Germline-derived CDR1 and CDR2 are MNHNS and SASEGT. The CDR3 region is CASSESERDYTYEQYF. CDR3 DNA sequence: TGTGCCAGCAGTGAATCGGAACGGGACTACACCTACGAGCAGTACTTC.

V usage is TRBV28 and J usage is TRBJ2-7, with 7 bases lining up with TRBD1. Germline CDR1 is MDHEN and CDR2 is SYDVKM. This CDR3 spans 14 amino acids. Trimming cost V 6 bases and J 7 bases; bases outside gene matches: 12. The CDR3, as DNA: TGTGCCAGCAGACCCGGGACAGCCGTCTGGGAGCAGTACTTC. Its protein product is CASRPGTAVWEQYF.

The table lists this clone with a count of one. V gene TRBV7-2 combines with J gene TRBJ1-2; no firm D call. There are 15 residues in the CDR3. In germline, CDR1 is SGHTA, CDR2 FQGNSA. V was pared by 1 base and J by 6 bases, with 15 bases between. The CDR3 is CASSLEPAGSDGYTF. CDR3 DNA sequence: TGTGCCAGCAGCTTAGAACCCGCAGGCTCGGATGGCTACACCTTC.

The chain carries TRBV15 and TRBJ2-7; tentative D call: TRBD1 (6 bases). The CDR3 has 13 amino acids. Germline V gene lookup returns CDR1 LNHNV and CDR2 YYDKDF (reference sequence). Trimming stripped 3 bases from V and 6 bases from J, with 12 bases between. CDR3 loop: CATSRRGLPEQYF. CDR3 coding DNA: TGTGCCACCAGCAGGAGGGGGTTACCCGAGCAGTACTTC.

DNA for the CDR3: TGTGCCAGCAGCCAAGTAGGGACAGCAACTAATGAAAAACTGTTTTTT. Protein: CASSQVGTATNEKLFF. This sequence joins TRBV3-1 (or the pseudogene TRBV3-2) and TRBJ1-4; 7 bases align to TRBD1. The germline gives CDR1 LGHDT, CDR2 YNNKEL (reference sequence). V was pared by 1 base and J by 0 bases, with 2 bases of the junction left unmatched. This CDR3 has 16 residues.

This clone showed up just a few times. V is TRBV24-1 and J is TRBJ2-3, with D unclear. CDR3 size: 13 residues. Germline CDR1 and CDR2: KGHDR and SFDVKD. V lost 3 bases to trimming and J lost 7 bases, with 10 bases between them. CDR3 sequence reads: CATSDPLTYTQYF. The CDR3 DNA is TGTGCCACCAGTGATCCTCTAACGTATACGCAGTATTTT.

The chain recombines TRBV30 with TRBJ1-5; no clear D. Germline CDR1 reads GTSNPN; CDR2 reads SVGIG (reference sequence). This CDR3 spans 13 amino acids. V was shortened by 4 bases and J by 5 bases, with 12 bases between the two germline ends. The CDR3 nucleotides are TGTGCCTGGACAGGAGATGAGGATCAGCCCCAGCATTTT. Residues: CAWTGDEDQPQHF.

As concerns this clone: In the same sample, other DNA sequences code for this CDR3. This chain connects TRBV10-3 to TRBJ2-7; tentatively, D is TRBD1 (6 bases). CDR1 and CDR2 from the germline V gene are ENHRY and SYGVKD. The CDR3 runs to 14 residues. The germline V and J ends were trimmed by 0 bases and 2 bases, with 8 bases remaining between them. The CDR3 region is CAISESTGTYEQYF. In nucleotides, the CDR3 is TGTGCCATCAGTGAGTCCACAGGGACCTACGAGCAGTACTTC.